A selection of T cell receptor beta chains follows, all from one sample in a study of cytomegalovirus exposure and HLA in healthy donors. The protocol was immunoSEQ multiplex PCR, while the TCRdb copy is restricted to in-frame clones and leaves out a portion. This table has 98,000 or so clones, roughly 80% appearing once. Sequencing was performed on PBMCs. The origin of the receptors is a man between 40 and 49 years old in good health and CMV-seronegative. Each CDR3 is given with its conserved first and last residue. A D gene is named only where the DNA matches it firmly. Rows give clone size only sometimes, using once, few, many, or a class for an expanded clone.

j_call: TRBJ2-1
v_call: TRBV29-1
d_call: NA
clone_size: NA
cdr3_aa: CSVISRERFF
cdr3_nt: TGCAGCGTTATTAGCCGTGAGCGGTTCTTC

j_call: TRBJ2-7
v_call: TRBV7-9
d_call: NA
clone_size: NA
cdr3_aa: CASLGGREQYF
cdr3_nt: TGTGCCAGCCTCGGGGGTCGGGAGCAGTACTTC

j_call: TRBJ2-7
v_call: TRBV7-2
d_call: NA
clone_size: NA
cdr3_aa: CASNPGSTASYEQYF
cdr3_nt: TGTGCCAGCAATCCGGGGTCCACCGCCTCCTACGAGCAGTACTTC

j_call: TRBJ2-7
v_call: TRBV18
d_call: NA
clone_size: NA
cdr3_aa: CASSPSGRNEEQYF
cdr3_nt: TGTGCCAGCTCACCGTCCGGGAGAAATGAAGAGCAGTACTTC

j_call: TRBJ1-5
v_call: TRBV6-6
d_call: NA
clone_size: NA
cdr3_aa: CASSQTGQGQPQHF
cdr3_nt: TGTGCCAGCAGCCAGACCGGCCAGGGTCAGCCCCAGCATTTT

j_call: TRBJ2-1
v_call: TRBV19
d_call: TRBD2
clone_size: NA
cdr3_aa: CASSTAGGPSNEQFF
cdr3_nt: TGTGCCAGTAGTACGGCGGGAGGGCCCTCCAATGAGCAGTTCTTC

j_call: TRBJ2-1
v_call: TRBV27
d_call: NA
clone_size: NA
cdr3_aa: CASSLRFGGASSYNEQFF
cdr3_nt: TGTGCCAGCAGTTTACGGTTTGGCGGGGCAAGCTCCTACAATGAGCAGTTCTTC

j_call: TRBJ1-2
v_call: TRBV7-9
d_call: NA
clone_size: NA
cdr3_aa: CASSLASETGYTF
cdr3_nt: TGTGCCAGCAGCTTAGCGTCGGAGACCGGCTACACCTTC

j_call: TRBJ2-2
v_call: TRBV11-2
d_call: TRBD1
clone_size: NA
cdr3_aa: CASNAPQGAINTGELFF
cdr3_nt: TGTGCCAGCAACGCACCACAGGGGGCGATCAACACCGGGGAGCTGTTTTTT

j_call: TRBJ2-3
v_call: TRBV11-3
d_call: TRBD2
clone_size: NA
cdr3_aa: CASSLSPTSGGGHRAQYF
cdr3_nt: TGTGCCAGCAGCTTATCCCCGACTAGCGGAGGGGGCCACAGGGCGCAGTATTTT

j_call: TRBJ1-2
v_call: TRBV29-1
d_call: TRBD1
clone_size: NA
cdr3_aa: CSVEDQGGKGYGYTF
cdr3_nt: TGCAGCGTTGAAGATCAGGGGGGTAAAGGCTATGGCTACACCTTC

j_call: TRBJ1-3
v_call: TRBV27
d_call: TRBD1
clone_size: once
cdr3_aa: CASRGQGGNTIYF
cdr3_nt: TGTGCCAGCAGGGGACAGGGGGGAAACACCATATATTTT

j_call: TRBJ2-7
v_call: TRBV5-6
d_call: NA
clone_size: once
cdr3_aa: CASSLASASHEQYF
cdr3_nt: TGTGCCAGCAGCTTGGCGTCAGCGTCCCACGAGCAGTACTTC

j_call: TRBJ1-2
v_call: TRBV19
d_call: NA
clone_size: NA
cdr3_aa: CASSIGGGGYTF
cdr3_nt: TGTGCCAGTAGTATAGGGGGAGGAGGCTACACCTTC

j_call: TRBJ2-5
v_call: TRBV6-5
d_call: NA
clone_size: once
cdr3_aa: CASSRLGSQETQYF
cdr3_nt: TGTGCCAGCAGTCGCCTGGGCAGTCAAGAGACCCAGTACTTC

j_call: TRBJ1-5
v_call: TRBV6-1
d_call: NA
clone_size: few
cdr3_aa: CASTGVPLSNQPQHF
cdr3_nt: TGTGCCAGCACCGGTGTACCTTTGAGCAATCAGCCCCAGCATTTT

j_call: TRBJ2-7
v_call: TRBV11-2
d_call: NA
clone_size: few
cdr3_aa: CASSLEAGFLYEQYF
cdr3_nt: TGTGCCAGCAGCTTAGAGGCGGGGTTTCTGTACGAGCAGTACTTC

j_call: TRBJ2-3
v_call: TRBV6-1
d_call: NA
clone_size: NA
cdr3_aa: CASSEAYTLIKRDTQYF
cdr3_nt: TGTGCCAGCAGTGAAGCTTATACACTGATAAAGCGGGATACGCAGTATTTT